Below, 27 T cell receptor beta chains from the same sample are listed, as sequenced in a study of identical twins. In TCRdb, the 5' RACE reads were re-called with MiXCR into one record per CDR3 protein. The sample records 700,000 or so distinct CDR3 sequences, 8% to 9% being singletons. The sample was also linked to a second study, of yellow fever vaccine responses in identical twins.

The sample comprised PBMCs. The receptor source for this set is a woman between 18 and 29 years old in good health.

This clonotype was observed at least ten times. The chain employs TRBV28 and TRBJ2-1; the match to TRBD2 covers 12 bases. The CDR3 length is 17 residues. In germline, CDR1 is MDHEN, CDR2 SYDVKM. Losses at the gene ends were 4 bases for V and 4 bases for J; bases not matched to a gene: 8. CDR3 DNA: TGTGCCAGCAGTTGGGTTTCGACTAGCGGGAGTTACAATGAGCAGTTCTTC. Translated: CASSWVSTSGSYNEQFF.

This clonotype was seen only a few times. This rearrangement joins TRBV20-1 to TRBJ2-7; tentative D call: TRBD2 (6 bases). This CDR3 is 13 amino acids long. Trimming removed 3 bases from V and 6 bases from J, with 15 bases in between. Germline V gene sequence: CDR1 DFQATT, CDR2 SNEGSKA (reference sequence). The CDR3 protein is CSARYGGKGEQYF. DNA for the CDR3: TGCAGTGCTAGGTATGGCGGGAAGGGCGAGCAGTACTTC.

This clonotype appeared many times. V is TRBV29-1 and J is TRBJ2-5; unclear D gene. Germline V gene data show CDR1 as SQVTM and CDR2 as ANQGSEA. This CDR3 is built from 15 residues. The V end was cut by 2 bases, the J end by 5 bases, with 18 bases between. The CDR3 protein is CSVEFRSSIRETQYF. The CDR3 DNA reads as TGCAGCGTTGAATTTCGGAGCAGCATCCGGGAGACCCAGTACTTC.

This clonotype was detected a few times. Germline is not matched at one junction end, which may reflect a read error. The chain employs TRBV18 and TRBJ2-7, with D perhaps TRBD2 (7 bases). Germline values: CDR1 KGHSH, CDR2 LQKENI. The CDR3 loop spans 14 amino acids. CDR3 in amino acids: CATSSGRGGYEQYF. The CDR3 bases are TGTGCCACCTCATCCGGCAGGGGAGGGTACGAGCAGTACTTC.

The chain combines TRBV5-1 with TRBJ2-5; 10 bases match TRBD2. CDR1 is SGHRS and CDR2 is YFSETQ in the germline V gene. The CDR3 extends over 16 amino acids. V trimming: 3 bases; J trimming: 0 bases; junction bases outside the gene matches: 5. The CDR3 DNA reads TGCGCCAGCAGCTCCAGCGGGGGGGGACACCAAGAGACCCAGTACTTC. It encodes CASSSSGGGHQETQYF. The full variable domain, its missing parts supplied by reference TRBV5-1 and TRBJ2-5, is KAGVTQTPRYLIKTRGQQVTLSCSPISGHRSVSWYQQTPGQGLQFLFEYFSETQRNKGNFPGRFSGRQFSNSRSEMNVSTLELGDSALYLCASSSSGGGHQETQYFGPGTRLLVL.

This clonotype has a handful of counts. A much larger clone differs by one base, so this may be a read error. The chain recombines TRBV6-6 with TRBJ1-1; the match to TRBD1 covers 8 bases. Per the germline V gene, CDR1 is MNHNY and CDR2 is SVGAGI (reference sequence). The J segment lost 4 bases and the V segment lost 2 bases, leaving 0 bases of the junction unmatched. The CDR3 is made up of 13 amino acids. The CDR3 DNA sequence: TGTGCCAGCAGTTACACAGGGGGCACTGAAGCTTTCTTT. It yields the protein CASSYTGGTEAFF.

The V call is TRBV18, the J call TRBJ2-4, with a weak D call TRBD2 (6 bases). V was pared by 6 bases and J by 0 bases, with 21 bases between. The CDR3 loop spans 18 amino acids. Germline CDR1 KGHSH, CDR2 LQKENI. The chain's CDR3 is CASSRSRSGEGAKNIQYF. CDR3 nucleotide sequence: TGTGCCAGCTCGCGGTCTAGATCGGGGGAAGGAGCCAAAAACATTCAGTACTTC. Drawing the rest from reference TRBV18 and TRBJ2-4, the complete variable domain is NAGVMQNPRHLVRRRGQEARLRCSPMKGHSHVYWYRQLPEEGLKFMVYLQKENIIDESGMPKERFSAEFPKEGPSILRIQQVVRGDSAAYFCASSRSRSGEGAKNIQYFGAGTRLSVL.

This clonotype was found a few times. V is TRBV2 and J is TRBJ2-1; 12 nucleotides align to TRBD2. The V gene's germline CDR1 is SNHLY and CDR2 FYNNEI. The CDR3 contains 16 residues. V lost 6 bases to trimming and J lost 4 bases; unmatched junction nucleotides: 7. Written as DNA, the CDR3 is TGTGCCAGCAGGTTACTAGCGGGGGGTGCGTACAATGAGCAGTTCTTC. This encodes CASRLLAGGAYNEQFF.

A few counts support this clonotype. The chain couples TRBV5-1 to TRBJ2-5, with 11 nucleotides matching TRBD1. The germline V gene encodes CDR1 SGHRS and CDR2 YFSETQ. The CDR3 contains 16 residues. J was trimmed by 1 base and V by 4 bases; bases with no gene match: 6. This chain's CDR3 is CASSPRTGGIQETQYF. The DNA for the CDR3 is TGCGCCAGCAGCCCTCGGACAGGGGGCATCCAAGAGACCCAGTACTTC.

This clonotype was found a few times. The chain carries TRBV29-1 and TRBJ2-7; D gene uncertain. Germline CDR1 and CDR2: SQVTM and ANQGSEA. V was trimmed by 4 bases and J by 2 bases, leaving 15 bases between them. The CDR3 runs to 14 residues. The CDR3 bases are TGCAGCGTTGCCGCCCCGGCCGAAACCTACGAGCAGTACTTC. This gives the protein CSVAAPAETYEQYF.

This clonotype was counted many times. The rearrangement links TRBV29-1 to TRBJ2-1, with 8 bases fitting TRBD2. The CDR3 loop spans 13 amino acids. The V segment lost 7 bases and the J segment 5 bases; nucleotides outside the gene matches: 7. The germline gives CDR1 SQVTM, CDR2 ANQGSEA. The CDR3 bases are TGCAGCGCCGAATCGGGACTAGACAATGAGCAGTTCTTC. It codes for CSAESGLDNEQFF.

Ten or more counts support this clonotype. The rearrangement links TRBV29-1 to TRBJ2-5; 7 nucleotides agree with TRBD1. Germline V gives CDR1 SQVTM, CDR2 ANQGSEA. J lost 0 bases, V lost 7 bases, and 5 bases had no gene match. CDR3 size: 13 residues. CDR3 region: CSELTGNQETQYF. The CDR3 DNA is TGCAGCGAGCTGACAGGGAACCAAGAGACCCAGTACTTC.

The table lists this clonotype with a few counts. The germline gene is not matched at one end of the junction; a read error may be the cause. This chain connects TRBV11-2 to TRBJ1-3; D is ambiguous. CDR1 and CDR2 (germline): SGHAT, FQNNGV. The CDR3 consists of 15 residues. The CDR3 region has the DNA TGTGCCAGCAGCCCAGCGGCGGTCCGGGGAACCACCATATATTTT. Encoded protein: CASSPAAVRGTTIYF.

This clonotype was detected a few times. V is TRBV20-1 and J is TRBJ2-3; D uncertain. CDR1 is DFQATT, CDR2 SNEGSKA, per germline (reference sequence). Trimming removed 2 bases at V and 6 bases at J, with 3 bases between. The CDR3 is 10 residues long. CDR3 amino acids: CSARFDTQYF. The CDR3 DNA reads TGCAGTGCTAGATTCGATACGCAGTATTTT.

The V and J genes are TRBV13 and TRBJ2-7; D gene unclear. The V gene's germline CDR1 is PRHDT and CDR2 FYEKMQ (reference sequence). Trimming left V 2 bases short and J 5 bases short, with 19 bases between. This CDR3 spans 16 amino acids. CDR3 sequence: CASSLLSPGVGHEQYF. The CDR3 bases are TGTGCCAGCAGCTTACTATCCCCCGGCGTGGGCCACGAGCAGTACTTC.

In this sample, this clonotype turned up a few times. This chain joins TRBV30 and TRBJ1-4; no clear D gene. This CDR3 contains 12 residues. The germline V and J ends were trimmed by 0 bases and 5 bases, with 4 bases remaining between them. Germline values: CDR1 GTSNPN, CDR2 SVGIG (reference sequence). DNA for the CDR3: TGTGCCTGGAGTGTAAACAATGAAAAACTGTTTTTT. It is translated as CAWSVNNEKLFF.

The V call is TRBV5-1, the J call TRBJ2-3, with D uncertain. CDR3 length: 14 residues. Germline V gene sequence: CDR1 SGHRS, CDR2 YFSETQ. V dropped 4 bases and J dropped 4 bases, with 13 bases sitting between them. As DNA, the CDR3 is TGCGCCAGCAGCCTGGTTACGAGCGCAGATACGCAGTATTTT. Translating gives CASSLVTSADTQYF.

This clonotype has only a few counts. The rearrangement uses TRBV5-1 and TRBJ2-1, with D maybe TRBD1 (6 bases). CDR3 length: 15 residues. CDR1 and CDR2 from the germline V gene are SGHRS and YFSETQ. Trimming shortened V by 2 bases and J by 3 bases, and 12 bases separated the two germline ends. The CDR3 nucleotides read TGCGCCAGCAGCTTACAGGGTACGGACTACAATGAGCAGTTCTTC. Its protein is CASSLQGTDYNEQFF.

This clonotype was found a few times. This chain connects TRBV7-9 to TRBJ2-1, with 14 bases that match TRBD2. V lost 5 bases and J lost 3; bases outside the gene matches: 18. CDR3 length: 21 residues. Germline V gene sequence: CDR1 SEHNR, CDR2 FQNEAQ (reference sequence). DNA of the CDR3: TGTGCCAGCAGCCCGATGCGTGGACTAGCGGGAGGTCGGAGGTTCTACAATGAGCAGTTCTTC. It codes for CASSPMRGLAGGRRFYNEQFF.

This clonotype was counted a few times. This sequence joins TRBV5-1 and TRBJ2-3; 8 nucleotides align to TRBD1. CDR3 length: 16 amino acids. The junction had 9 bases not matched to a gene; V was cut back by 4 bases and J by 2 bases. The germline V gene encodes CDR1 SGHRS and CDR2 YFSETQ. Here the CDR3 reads CASSRFTGGTTDTQYF. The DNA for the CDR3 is TGCGCCAGCAGCCGATTTACAGGGGGAACCACAGATACGCAGTATTTT.

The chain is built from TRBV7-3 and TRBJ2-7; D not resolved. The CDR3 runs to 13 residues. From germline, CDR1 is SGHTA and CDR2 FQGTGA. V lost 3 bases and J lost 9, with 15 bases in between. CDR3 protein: CASSFTPAEGQYF. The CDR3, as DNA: TGTGCCAGCAGCTTCACCCCGGCCGAAGGGCAGTACTTC.

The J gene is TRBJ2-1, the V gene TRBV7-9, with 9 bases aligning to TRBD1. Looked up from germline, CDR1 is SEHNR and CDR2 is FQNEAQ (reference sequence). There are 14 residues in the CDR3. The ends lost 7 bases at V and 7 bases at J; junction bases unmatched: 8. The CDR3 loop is CASIDGDRVNEQFF. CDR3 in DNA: TGTGCCAGCATCGACGGGGACAGGGTAAATGAGCAGTTCTTC.

CDR3 loop: CASSYRGLWMRGGYTF. CDR3 bases: TGTGCCAGCAGTTACAGAGGCCTATGGATGAGGGGGGGCTACACCTTC. The chain links TRBV28 to TRBJ1-2, with D possibly matching TRBD1 (6 bases). CDR1 and CDR2 from the germline V gene are MDHEN and SYDVKM. V lost 4 bases and J 8 bases, leaving 23 bases between the germline ends. The CDR3 is 16 amino acids.

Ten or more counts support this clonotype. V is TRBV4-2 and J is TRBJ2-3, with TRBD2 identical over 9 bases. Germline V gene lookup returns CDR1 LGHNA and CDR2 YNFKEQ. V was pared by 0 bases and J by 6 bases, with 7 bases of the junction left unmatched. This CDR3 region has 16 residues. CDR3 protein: CASSQEAAGGGDTQYF. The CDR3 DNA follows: TGTGCCAGCAGCCAAGAAGCAGCGGGGGGTGGCGATACGCAGTATTTT.

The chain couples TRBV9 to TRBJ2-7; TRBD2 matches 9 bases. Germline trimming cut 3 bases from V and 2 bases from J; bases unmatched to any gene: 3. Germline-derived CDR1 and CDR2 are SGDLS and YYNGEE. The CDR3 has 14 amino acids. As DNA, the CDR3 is TGTGCCAGCAGCGGTAGCGGGGGACCCTACGAGCAGTACTTC. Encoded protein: CASSGSGGPYEQYF.

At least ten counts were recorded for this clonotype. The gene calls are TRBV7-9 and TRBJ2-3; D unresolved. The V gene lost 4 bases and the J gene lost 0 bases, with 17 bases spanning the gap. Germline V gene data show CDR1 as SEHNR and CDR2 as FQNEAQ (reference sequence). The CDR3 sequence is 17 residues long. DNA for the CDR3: TGTGCCAGCAGCTCAGGTGGGCAGGTTCCTAGCACAGATACGCAGTATTTT. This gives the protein CASSSGGQVPSTDTQYF.

CDR3 protein: CASSPQTSGRAYEQYF. In DNA form, the CDR3 reads TGTGCCAGCAGCCCTCAGACTAGCGGAAGGGCGTACGAGCAGTACTTC. V gene TRBV7-9 combines with J gene TRBJ2-7; the match to TRBD2 covers 9 bases. V shed 5 bases and J 4 bases; nucleotides not matched to a gene: 12. Germline V gives CDR1 SEHNR, CDR2 FQNEAQ (reference sequence). The CDR3 sequence is 16 residues long. The entire variable domain, with the rest obtained from reference TRBV7-9 and TRBJ2-7, is as follows: DTGVSQNPRHKITKRGQNVTFRCDPISEHNRLYWYRQTLGQGPEFLTYFQNEAQLEKSRLLSDRFSAERPKGSFSTLEIQRTEQGDSAMYLCASSPQTSGRAYEQYFGPGTRLTVT.